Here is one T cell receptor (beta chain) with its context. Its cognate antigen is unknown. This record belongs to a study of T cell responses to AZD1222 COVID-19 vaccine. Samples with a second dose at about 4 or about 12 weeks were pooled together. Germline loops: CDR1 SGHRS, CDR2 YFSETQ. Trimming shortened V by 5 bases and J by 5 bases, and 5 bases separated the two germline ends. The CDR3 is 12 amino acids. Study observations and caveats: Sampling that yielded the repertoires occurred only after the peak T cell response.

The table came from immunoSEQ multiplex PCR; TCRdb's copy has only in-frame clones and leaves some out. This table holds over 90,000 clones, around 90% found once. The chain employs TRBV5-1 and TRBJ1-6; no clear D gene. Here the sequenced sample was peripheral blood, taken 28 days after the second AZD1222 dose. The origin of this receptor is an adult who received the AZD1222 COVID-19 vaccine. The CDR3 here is CASRHNNSPLHF. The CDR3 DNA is TGCGCCAGCAGACATAATAATTCACCCCTCCACTTT. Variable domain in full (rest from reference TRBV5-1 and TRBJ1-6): KAGVTQTPRYLIKTRGQQVTLSCSPISGHRSVSWYQQTPGQGLQFLFEYFSETQRNKGNFPGRFSGRQFSNSRSEMNVSTLELGDSALYLCASRHNNSPLHFGNGTRLTVT.